The next 2 T cell receptor beta chains were all read from a single sample in a study of T cell responses to AZD1222 COVID-19 vaccine (dated by TCRdb to the early 2020s). Libraries were prepared through the immunoSEQ multiplex PCR assay. TCRdb obtained this table from immuneACCESS and retained in-frame rearrangements with V and J assigned. These tables miss some clones; where compared with another copy, unresolved V genes account for less than half of the shortfall, and the remainder is unexplained. The sample has around 29,000 clones on record, nearly 95% of them singletons. The ten most abundant clones make up roughly 8.1% of the sample. Sample time point, as interpreted from the label and publication: baseline before first vaccination. Specimen: peripheral blood, collected on day 0 of AZD1222 vaccination. These receptors originate from an adult in good health.

This chain uses TRBV6-5 with TRBJ1-6, with D unresolved. From germline, CDR1 is MNHEY and CDR2 SVGAGI. Trimming cost V 8 bases and J 3 bases, with 11 bases left between them. The CDR3 runs to 14 residues. The CDR3 nucleotides are TGTGCCAGCGGCGGTCCCTACTATAATTCACCCCTCCACTTT. Residues: CASGGPYYNSPLHF.

The chain carries TRBV4-1 and TRBJ2-2; D remains unclear. CDR3 size: 14 residues. Between the trimmed V and J ends, which lost 1 base and 1 base, there was a span of 4 bases. CDR1 and CDR2 (germline): MGHRA, YSYEKL. CDR3 residues: CASSQVGNTGELFF. CDR3 nucleotides: TGCGCCAGCAGCCAAGTTGGGAACACCGGGGAGCTGTTTTTT.